This entry features one T cell receptor (beta chain) sequence. The antigen remains undetermined. This sample is part of a study of cytomegalovirus exposure and HLA in healthy donors. Regarding the study as a whole: In most subjects, TCR beta sequences reportedly gave accurate predictions of HLA-A and HLA-B alleles. Cytomegalovirus-associated status was assigned to 150 to 200 TCR beta chains. The authors later found TCR association rates varying by HLA locus, with DRB1 most and HLA-C fewest.

It was with 60 Vbeta and 13 Jbeta primers that the PCR ran. Some clones are missing from TCRdb's copy, which holds only in-frame ones; the method was immunoSEQ multiplex PCR. The sample has around 84,000 clones; over 75% are singletons. J gave up 2 bases and V 3 bases, and 6 bases lay outside the gene matches. The CDR3 is made up of 15 amino acids. In germline, CDR1 is SGHAT, CDR2 FQNNGV. As for the donors, each was a healthy bone marrow donor. This TCR derives from a man aged 45-65 years in good health and CMV-seronegative. This rearrangement joins TRBV11-2 to TRBJ1-2, with TRBD1 identical over 7 bases. The sequencing sample was made of PBMCs. CDR3 residues: CASSFVRGWNYGYTF. CDR3 in DNA: TGTGCCAGCAGCTTCGTCAGGGGGTGGAACTATGGCTACACCTTC.